The sequence of this T cell receptor beta chain was determined in a study of OX40 agonist ivuxolimab in advanced cancers. Turning to this clone: Antigen unknown.

At cycle 4 day 1, cycle 7 day 1, and baseline, blood was sampled. In germline, CDR1 is LNHDA, CDR2 SQIVND (reference sequence). This CDR3 is built from 14 residues. V was pared by 7 bases and J by 0 bases, with 9 bases between. Points from the study as a whole: Partial responders treated at 0.1-3.0 mg/kg exhibited clonal expansion among the lowest measured.

Here immunoSEQ multiplex PCR was the method, and the copy in TCRdb shows in-frame clones only, minus some. The sample includes fewer than 45,000 clones, 80% to 90% of them seen just once. This clonotype was obtained from an adult with an advanced solid tumor such as melanoma, head and neck, liver or kidney cancer. The chain links TRBV19 to TRBJ2-2; the D is unclear. Sequencing used CD4+ or CD8+ T cells sorted from blood, obtained in a trial of the OX40 agonist ivuxolimab. The CDR3 nucleotides read TGTGCCAGTAATAAGCGTGCGAACACCGGGGAGCTGTTTTTT. Encoded protein: CASNKRANTGELFF. Combining the CDR3 with reference TRBV19 and TRBJ2-2 gives the whole variable domain DGGITQSPKYLFRKEGQNVTLSCEQNLNHDAMYWYRQDPGQGLRLIYYSQIVNDFQKGDIAEGYSVSREKKESFPLTVTSAQKNPTAFYLCASNKRANTGELFFGEGSRLTVL.